The 3 T cell receptor beta chains below were found in one sample sequenced in a study of blood T cell repertoires in COVID-19. Sequenced by immunoSEQ multiplex PCR; TCRdb stores in-frame clones only, minus some. The sample yields over 350,000 clones, about 89% seen once. Sequences were obtained from peripheral blood. The receptors originated from a woman in her twenties or thirties with acute or convalescent COVID-19.

This clone has a single count. This chain links TRBV6-5 with TRBJ1-1, with D unclear. V lost 11 bases and J 1 base, leaving 11 bases between the germline ends. Germline values: CDR1 MNHEY, CDR2 SVGAGI. This CDR3 comprises 12 residues. The CDR3 nucleotides read TGTGCCTCTAATGCAGGGAACACTGAAGCTTTCTTT. Protein sequence: CASNAGNTEAFF.

The rearrangement links TRBV6-5 to TRBJ2-7; D is possibly TRBD1 (6 bases). The CDR3 is 15 residues long. Trimming left V 4 bases short and J 1 base short, with 14 bases between. Per germline, CDR1 MNHEY and CDR2 SVGAGI. CDR3 region: CASSSARGGSYEQYF. For the CDR3, the DNA is TGTGCCAGCAGTTCCGCCAGGGGCGGTTCCTACGAGCAGTACTTC.

V usage is TRBV5-6 and J usage is TRBJ2-2; D is uncertain. V lost 1 base, J lost 8 bases, and 12 bases lay in between. The CDR3 extends over 14 amino acids. Per germline, CDR1 SGHDT and CDR2 YYEEEE. CDR3 sequence: CASSLLVGTGELFF. CDR3 in DNA: TGTGCCAGCAGCTTGTTAGTTGGTACTGGGGAGCTGTTTTTT. Supplemented by reference TRBV5-6 and TRBJ2-2, the full variable domain reads DAGVTQSPTHLIKTRGQQVTLRCSPKSGHDTVSWYQQALGQGPQFIFQYYEEEERQRGNFPDRFSGHQFPNYSSELNVNALLLGDSALYLCASSLLVGTGELFFGEGSRLTVL.